The subject of this entry is one T cell receptor (beta chain). Data came from immunoSEQ multiplex PCR; TCRdb stores just in-frame clones and leaves some out. The table has around 66,000 clones, roughly 90% seen once; the top ten hold 1% to 1.5%. The CDR3 length is 16 residues. Germline V lookup: CDR1 SGHRS, CDR2 YFSETQ. Trimming removed 1 base from V and 3 bases from J, with 14 bases in between. This sample was included in a study of OX40 agonist ivuxolimab in advanced cancers. The V and J genes are TRBV5-1 and TRBJ2-1, with D possibly called TRBD1 or TRBD2 (5 bases each). The sequencing used CD4+ or CD8+ T cells sorted from blood, collected in a trial of the OX40 agonist ivuxolimab. The clonotype originates from an adult with an advanced solid tumor such as melanoma, head and neck, liver or kidney cancer. This CDR3 is CASSLIDGAIYNEQFF. For the CDR3, the DNA is TGCGCCAGCAGCTTGATCGACGGGGCTATCTACAATGAGCAGTTCTTC. The entire variable domain, with the rest obtained from reference TRBV5-1 and TRBJ2-1, is as follows: KAGVTQTPRYLIKTRGQQVTLSCSPISGHRSVSWYQQTPGQGLQFLFEYFSETQRNKGNFPGRFSGRQFSNSRSEMNVSTLELGDSALYLCASSLIDGAIYNEQFFGPGTRLTVL.